The present entry profiles one T cell receptor beta chain with its context. This entry comes from a study of CD8 T cells in Susac syndrome. A quantity of roughly 0.5 to 1 ug RNA underwent reverse transcription using random hexamers. TCRdb processed the immunoSEQ multiplex PCR reads anew with MiXCR; each CDR3 protein has one entry. Among 200,000 to 250,000 distinct CDR3 sequences listed, 95% were seen once. CDR1 is SGHTA, CDR2 FQGNSA, per germline. V was clipped by 2 bases and J by 0 bases, with 18 bases between them. This CDR3 contains 18 residues. Material: CD4+ T cells from PBMCs. This chain links TRBV7-2 with TRBJ2-3, with D tentatively TRBD2 (5 bases). The TCR was taken from a human donor with multiple sclerosis. The CDR3 loop reads CASSLLPGAGRSTDTQYF. The CDR3 region has the DNA TGTGCCAGCAGCTTACTACCCGGTGCGGGCCGAAGCACAGATACGCAGTATTTT.